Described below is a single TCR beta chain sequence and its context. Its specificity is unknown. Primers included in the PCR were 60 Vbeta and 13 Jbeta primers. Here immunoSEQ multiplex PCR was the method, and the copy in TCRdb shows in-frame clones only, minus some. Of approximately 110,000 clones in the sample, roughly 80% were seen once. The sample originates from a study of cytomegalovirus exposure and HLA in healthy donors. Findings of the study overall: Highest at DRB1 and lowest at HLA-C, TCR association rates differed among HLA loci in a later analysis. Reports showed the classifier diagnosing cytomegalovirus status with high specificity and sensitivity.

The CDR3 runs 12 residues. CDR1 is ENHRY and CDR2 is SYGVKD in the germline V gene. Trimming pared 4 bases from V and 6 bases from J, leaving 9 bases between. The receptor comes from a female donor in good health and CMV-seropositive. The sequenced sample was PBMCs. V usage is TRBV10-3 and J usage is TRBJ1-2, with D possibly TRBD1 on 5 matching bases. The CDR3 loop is CAISAREDGYTF. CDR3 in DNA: TGTGCCATCAGTGCCAGGGAGGATGGCTACACCTTC.